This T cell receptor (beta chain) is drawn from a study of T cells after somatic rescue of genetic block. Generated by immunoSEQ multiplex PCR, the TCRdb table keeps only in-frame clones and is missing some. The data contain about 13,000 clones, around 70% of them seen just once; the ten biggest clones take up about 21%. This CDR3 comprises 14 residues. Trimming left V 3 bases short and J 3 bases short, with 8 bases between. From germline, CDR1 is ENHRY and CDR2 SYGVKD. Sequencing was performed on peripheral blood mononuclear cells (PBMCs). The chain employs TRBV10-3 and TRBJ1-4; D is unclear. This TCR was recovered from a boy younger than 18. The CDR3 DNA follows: TGTGCCATCAGTGAAGCCGGGGCTAATGAAAAACTGTTTTTT. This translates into CAISEAGANEKLFF.